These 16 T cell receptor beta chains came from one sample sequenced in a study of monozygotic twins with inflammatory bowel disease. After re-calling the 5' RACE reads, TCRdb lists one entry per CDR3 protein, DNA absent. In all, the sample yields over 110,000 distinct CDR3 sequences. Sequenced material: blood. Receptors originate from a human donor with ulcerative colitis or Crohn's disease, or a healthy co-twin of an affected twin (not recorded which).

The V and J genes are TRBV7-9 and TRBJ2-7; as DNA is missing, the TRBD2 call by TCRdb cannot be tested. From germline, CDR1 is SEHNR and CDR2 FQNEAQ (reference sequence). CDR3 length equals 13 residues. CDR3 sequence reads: CTSSLGAFPEQYF. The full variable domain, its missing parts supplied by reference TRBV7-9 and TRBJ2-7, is DTGVSQNPRHKITKRGQNVTFRCDPISEHNRLYWYRQTLGQGPEFLTYFQNEAQLEKSRLLSDRFSAERPKGSFSTLEIQRTEQGDSAMYLCTSSLGAFPEQYFGPGTRLTVT.

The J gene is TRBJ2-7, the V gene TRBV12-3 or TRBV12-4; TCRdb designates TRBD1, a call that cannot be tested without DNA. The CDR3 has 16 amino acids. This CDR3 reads CASSLVPSTGYYEQYF.

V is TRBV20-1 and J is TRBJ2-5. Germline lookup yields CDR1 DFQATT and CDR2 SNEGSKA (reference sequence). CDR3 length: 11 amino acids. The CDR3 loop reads CSAHGQETQYF.

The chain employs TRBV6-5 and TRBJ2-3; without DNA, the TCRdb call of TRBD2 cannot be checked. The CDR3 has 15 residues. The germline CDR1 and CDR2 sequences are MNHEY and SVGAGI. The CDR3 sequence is CASSSPSGDTDTQYF.

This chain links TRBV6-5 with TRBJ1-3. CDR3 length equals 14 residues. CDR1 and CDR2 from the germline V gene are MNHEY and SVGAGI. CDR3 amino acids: CASSSSYSGNTIYF.

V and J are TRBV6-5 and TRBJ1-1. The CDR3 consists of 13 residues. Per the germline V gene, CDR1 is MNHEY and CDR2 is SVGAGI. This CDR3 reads CASRDLLNTEAFF.

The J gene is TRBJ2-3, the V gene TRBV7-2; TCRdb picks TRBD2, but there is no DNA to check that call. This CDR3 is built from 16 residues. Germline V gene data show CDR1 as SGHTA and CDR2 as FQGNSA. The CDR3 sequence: CASSLGAGTRSITQYF.

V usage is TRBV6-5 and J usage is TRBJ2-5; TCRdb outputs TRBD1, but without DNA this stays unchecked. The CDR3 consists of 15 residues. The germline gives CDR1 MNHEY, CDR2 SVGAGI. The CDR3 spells CASSYYGTDQETQYF.

This chain's CDR3 is CSAYRGTHTGELFF. This chain connects TRBV20-1 to TRBJ2-2; TCRdb names TRBD1, which stays unverified in the absence of DNA. In germline, CDR1 is DFQATT, CDR2 SNEGSKA (reference sequence). The CDR3 runs to 14 residues.

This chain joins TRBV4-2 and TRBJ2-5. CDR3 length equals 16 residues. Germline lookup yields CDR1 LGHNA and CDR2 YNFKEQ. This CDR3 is CASSQDLWGLQETQYF.

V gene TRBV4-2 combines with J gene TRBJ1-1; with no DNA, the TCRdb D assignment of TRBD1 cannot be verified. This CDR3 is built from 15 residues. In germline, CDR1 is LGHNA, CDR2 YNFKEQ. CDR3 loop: CASSQGSGGSTEAFF.

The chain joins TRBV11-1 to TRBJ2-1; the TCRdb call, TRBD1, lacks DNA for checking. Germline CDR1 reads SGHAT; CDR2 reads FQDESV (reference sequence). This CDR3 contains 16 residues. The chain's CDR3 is CASSPLSSRAFNEQFF.

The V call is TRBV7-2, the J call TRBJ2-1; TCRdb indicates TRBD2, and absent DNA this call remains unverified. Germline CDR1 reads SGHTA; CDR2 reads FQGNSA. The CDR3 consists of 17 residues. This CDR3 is CASSSQWAGEDYNEQFF.

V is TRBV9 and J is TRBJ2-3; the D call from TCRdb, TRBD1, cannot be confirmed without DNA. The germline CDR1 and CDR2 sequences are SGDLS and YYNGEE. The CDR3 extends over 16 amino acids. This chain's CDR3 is CASSVVAGGLADTQYF.

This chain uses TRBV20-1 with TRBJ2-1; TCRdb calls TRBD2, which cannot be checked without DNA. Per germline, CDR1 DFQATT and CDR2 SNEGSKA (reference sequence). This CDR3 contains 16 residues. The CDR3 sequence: CSATDYRTSNQNEQFF.

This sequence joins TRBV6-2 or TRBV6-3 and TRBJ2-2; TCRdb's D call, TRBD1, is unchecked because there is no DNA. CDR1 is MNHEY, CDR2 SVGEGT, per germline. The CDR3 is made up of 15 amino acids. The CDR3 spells CASSYGDRGTGELFF.